This TCR beta chain was retrieved from a study of technical replicates of blood from a handful of donors. Assay: immunoSEQ multiplex PCR; the TCRdb copy retains only in-frame clones and omits some. The sample records fewer than 110,000 clones, approximately 96% being singletons. V was pared by 4 bases and J by 6 bases, with 11 bases between. CDR1 and CDR2 from the germline V gene are SGHVS and FNYEAQ. The CDR3 totals 13 residues. Sequenced input: T cells isolated from PBMCs. The chain has TRBV7-6 and TRBJ2-3; weak D call: TRBD2 (5 bases). This receptor was obtained from a human donor in good health. The CDR3 bases are TGTGCCAGCAGCTCAGAGGCGGGCGATACGCAGTATTTT. Its translation is CASSSEAGDTQYF.